The 2 T cell receptor beta chains reported below all come from one sample, sequenced in a study of graft-versus-host responses after intestinal transplantation (dated by TCRdb to the early 2020s). The antigens for these receptors are not known. In the paper's terms, the time point label means: cells obtained before transplantation from donor or recipient. Library generation was performed with the immunoSEQ multiplex PCR assay. This is the immuneACCESS table as TCRdb keeps it, with only in-frame sequences that have V and J called. A part of the clones is gone; compared with another copy, unresolved V genes explain less than half, and the rest is unexplained. The sample profile shows about 110,000 clones; roughly 86% of them were found once. Of the sample, about 0.73% falls within the top ten clones. The sample consisted of unstimulated CD4+ T cells sorted from spleen or lymph node cells, taken before transplant. These receptor sequences come from a human donor who was the organ donor for an intestinal transplant.

This clone is medium-sized. The chain carries TRBV7-9 and TRBJ2-2, with D unclear. This CDR3 is built from 17 residues. V was shortened by 5 bases and J by 0 bases, with 16 bases between the two germline ends. The germline V gene has CDR1 SEHNR and CDR2 FQNEAQ (reference sequence). CDR3 in DNA: TGTGCCAGCAGCAGATACGTTGGGCTAGCGAACACCGGGGAGCTGTTTTTT. This sequence encodes CASSRYVGLANTGELFF.

The chain recombines TRBV10-3 with TRBJ1-2, with D unclear. V lost 0 bases to trimming and J lost 3 bases, with 11 bases between them. Germline-derived CDR1 and CDR2 are ENHRY and SYGVKD. CDR3 size: 15 residues. The CDR3 DNA is TGTGCCATCAGTGAGTCGCTCATTAGGGACTATGGCTACACCTTC. It yields the protein CAISESLIRDYGYTF.